These T cell receptor beta chains were read from a single sample in a study of T-cell reconstitution after alpha-beta-depleted transplantation in children. Via MiXCR, TCRdb re-called the PCR reads, giving one row per CDR3 protein. This repertoire shows about 230,000 distinct CDR3 sequences, approximately 9.9% found once; its top ten account for 5% to 6%. The starting material was PBMCs from the stem cell graft donor, obtained from the stem cell graft. Source of these receptors: a human donor who donated a stem cell graft to a child with SCID. Both conserved end residues are part of each CDR3. The D gene is left open where the match is weak. Clone size appears in some rows only: once, few, many, or a class for an expanded clone.

v_call	clone_size	j_call	d_call	cdr3_aa	cdr3_nt
TRBV5-1	few	TRBJ2-5	-	CASSFDPTVQETQYF	TGCGCCAGCAGCTTCGACCCGACAGTGCAAGAGACCCAGTACTTC
TRBV27	many	TRBJ1-1	-	CASRRGAQNTEAFF	TGTGCCTCGCGGAGGGGGGCGCAGAACACTGAAGCTTTCTTT
TRBV4-2	many	TRBJ1-1	-	CASSPRQENTEAFF	TGTGCCAGCAGCCCCAGACAGGAGAACACTGAAGCTTTCTTT
TRBV20-1	many	TRBJ1-3	-	CSARDGQNSGNTIYF	TGCAGTGCTAGAGATGGACAGAATTCTGGAAACACCATATATTTT
TRBV12-3/TRBV12-4	many	TRBJ2-5	TRBD2	CASSLSLGLESAERGVWETQYF	TGTGCCAGCAGTTTAAGTCTAGGGCTTGAGAGCGCGGAGCGGGGAGTCTGGGAGACCCAGTACTTC
TRBV3-1	many	TRBJ2-1	-	CASSQGAGFGEQFF	TGTGCCAGCAGCCAAGGTGCTGGGTTCGGTGAGCAGTTCTTC
TRBV12-3/TRBV12-4	many	TRBJ1-5	-	CASSFSGWQPQHF	TGTGCCAGCAGTTTCTCGGGGTGGCAGCCCCAGCATTTT
TRBV7-8	many	TRBJ2-4	-	CASSLGLGNIQYF	TGTGCCAGCAGCTTGGGCTTAGGGAACATTCAGTACTTC
TRBV20-1	many	TRBJ1-1	-	CSASMLNTEAFF	TGCAGTGCCTCAATGTTGAACACTGAAGCTTTCTTT
TRBV6-1	many	TRBJ2-7	-	CASSLDRSYEQYF	TGTGCCAGCAGCTTGGACAGATCCTACGAGCAGTACTTC
TRBV7-9	many	TRBJ1-5	TRBD1	CASSRTGAYNQPQHF	TGTGCCAGCAGCCGGACAGGGGCCTACAATCAGCCCCAGCATTTT
TRBV7-3	many	TRBJ2-2	-	CASSLSGRNTGELFF	TGTGCCAGCAGCTTATCAGGGCGGAACACCGGGGAGCTGTTTTTT
TRBV5-1	many	TRBJ2-5	TRBD1	CASSSPDREETQYF	TGCGCCAGCAGCTCCCCGGACAGGGAAGAGACCCAGTACTTC
TRBV4-1	-	TRBJ1-5	TRBD1	CASSQVWSRGDRYSNQPQHF	TGCGCCAGCAGCCAAGTCTGGTCCAGAGGGGACAGATATAGCAATCAGCCCCAGCATTTT